This T cell receptor (beta chain) was documented in a study of neurological immune-mediated disorders. About the research overall: Multiple sclerosis patients (n = 34) included around 30 with relapsing-remitting and 3 with secondary progressive disease.

Study findings and constraints: Phylogenetic grouping assigned the repertoires of 18 of 34 multiple sclerosis patients to a single related-CDR3 cluster, which may represent a signature.

With respect to this clonotype: What it binds is not known. A read error is possible here, since a much larger clone lies one base away.

In TCRdb, the 5' RACE reads were re-called with MiXCR into one record per CDR3 protein. The data contain about 62,000 distinct CDR3 sequences, under 5.5% of them seen just once; the ten biggest clones take up about 3.2%. CDR3 length: 19 residues. CDR1 is LGHDT and CDR2 is YNNKEL in the germline V gene (reference sequence). V usage is TRBV3-1 and J usage is TRBJ1-6; 9 bases match TRBD1. The source material was PBMCs. The receptor comes from a woman between 45 and 65 years old with multiple sclerosis. The CDR3 here is CASTQGTGTGTPYNSPLHF. The CDR3 DNA sequence: TGTGCCAGCACCCAAGGGACCGGGACAGGGACCCCCTATAATTCACCCCTCCACTTT. The entire variable domain, with the rest obtained from reference TRBV3-1 and TRBJ1-6, is as follows: DTAVSQTPKYLVTQMGNDKSIKCEQNLGHDTMYWYKQDSKKFLKIMFSYNNKELIINETVPNRFSPKSPDKAHLNLHINSLELGDSAVYFCASTQGTGTGTPYNSPLHFGNGTRLTVT.